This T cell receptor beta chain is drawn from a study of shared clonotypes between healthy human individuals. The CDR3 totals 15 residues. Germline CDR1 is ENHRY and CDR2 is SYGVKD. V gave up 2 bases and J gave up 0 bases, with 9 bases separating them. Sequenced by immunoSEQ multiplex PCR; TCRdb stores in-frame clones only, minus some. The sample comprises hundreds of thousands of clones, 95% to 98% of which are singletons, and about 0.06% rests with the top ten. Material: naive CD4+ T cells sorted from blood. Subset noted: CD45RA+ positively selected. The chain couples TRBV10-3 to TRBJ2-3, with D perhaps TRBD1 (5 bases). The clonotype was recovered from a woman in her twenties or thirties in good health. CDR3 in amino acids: CAISERGSSTDTQYF. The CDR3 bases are TGTGCCATCAGTGAGAGGGGCAGTAGCACAGATACGCAGTATTTT.